The present entry profiles one TCR beta chain with its context. CDR1 is SGHTA, CDR2 FQGNSA, per germline. The CDR3 contains 15 residues. V gave up 4 bases and J gave up 8 bases, with 18 bases separating them. Study processing details: Reference gene primer amplification yielded estimated nucleated cell counts. Here immunoSEQ multiplex PCR was the method, and the copy in TCRdb shows in-frame clones only, minus some. Clone size and the V and J calls come from that table; the DNA yielded D and trimming. Seen here are around 200,000 clones, around nine tenths observed once, and the top ten hold about 0.95%. The data derive from a study of blood T cell repertoires in COVID-19. Study-level background: The United States, Italy and Spain supplied acute and convalescent COVID-19 samples. From T cells, B-cell-depleted T cells, or PBMCs came the material, which was cDNA or gDNA.

The receptor was derived from a young woman who had recovered from COVID-19. The chain links TRBV7-2 to TRBJ1-5; a possible D gene is TRBD1 (5 bases). The source material was peripheral blood. The CDR3 protein is CASSYLGSKGEPQHF. DNA for the CDR3: TGTGCCAGCAGCTACCTTGGCAGCAAAGGGGAGCCCCAGCATTTT.